This T cell receptor beta chain was identified during a study of T cell repertoires in cytomegalovirus infection. Study background: The public TCR beta signatures pointed to both CMV infection and matching HLA type. Study outcomes and limitations: Accumulated public TCR beta family frequency recognized individuals carrying CMV together with the relevant HLA. In two of eight donors, the top clonotype was HLA-C-restricted CMV-specific.

V gave up 0 bases and J gave up 6 bases; unmatched junction bases: 7. The CDR3 is 17 residues long. From germline, CDR1 is SGHVS and CDR2 FQNEAQ. This clonotype was detected a few times. Its specificity is not known. TCRdb independently ran MiXCR on the reads; one entry per CDR3 protein. The sample records approximately 730,000 distinct CDR3 sequences, about 33% being singletons. Source: cultured PBMCs, taken from culture after CMV antigen stimulation. The clonotype comes from a human donor in good health (CMV status not recorded). Some clones in this sample may be carry-over from other donors' samples. The chain is built from TRBV7-8 and TRBJ2-1, with 11 nucleotides matching TRBD2. The CDR3 sequence is CASSLAPLAGVSNEQFF. CDR3 sequence (DNA): TGTGCCAGCAGCTTAGCCCCACTAGCGGGAGTCTCCAATGAGCAGTTCTTC.